The sequence of this T cell receptor beta chain was determined in a study of identical twins. The study, taken as a whole, reports: In cord blood, abundant beta clonotypes had fewer insertions; memory showed no trend. Invariant MAIT and iNKT cells may have partly biased zero-insertion analyses. The analysis was cross-sectional rather than longitudinal within donors. Modeled out-of-frame TCR alpha sharing in monozygotic twins fell below observed levels.

This CDR3 is built from 17 residues. V shed 3 bases and J 0 bases; nucleotides not matched to a gene: 6. The germline V gene has CDR1 SGDLS and CDR2 YYNGEE. About this clonotype: Its cognate antigen is unknown.

MiXCR, applied by TCRdb to the 5' RACE reads, yields one record per CDR3 protein. The sample includes around 300,000 distinct CDR3 sequences, roughly 8.6% of them seen just once. These data are also associated with another study on yellow fever vaccine responses in identical twins.

This sequence was found in a woman aged 18 to 35 in good health. Source material: memory (CD45RO+) T cells sorted from blood. V gene TRBV9 combines with J gene TRBJ2-6; 7 bases are shared with TRBD1. The CDR3: CASSARDRYSGANVLTF. DNA of the CDR3: TGTGCCAGCAGCGCCCGGGACAGATACTCTGGGGCCAACGTCCTGACTTTC.